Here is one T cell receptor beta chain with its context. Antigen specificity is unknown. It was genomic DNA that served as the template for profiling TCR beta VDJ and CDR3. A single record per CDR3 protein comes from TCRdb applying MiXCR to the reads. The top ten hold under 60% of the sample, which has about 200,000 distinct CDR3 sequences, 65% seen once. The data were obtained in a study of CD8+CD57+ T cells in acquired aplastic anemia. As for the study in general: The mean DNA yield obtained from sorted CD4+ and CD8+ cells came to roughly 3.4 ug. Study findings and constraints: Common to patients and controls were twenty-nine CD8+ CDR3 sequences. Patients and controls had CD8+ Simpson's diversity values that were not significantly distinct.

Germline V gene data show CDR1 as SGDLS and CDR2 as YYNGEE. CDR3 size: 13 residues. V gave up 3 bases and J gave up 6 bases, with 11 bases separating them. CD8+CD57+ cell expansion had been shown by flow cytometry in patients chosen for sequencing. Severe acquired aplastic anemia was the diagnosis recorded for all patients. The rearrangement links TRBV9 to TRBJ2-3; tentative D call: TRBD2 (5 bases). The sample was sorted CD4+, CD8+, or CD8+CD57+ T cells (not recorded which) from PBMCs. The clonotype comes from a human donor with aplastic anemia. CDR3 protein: CASSEGLLDTQYF. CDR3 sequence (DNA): TGTGCCAGCAGCGAAGGACTCTTGGATACGCAGTATTTT.